This T cell receptor (beta chain) was documented in a study of human T cells and chemical hapten exposure. Stated time point: pre-sensitization, week 0. This sample's treatment: therapeutic diphenylcyclopropenone sensitization with weekly scalp DPC. Trimming stripped 6 bases from V and 4 bases from J, with 14 bases between. This CDR3 is 14 amino acids long. This clonotype was seen ten or more times. Its antigen is as yet unknown. Study-level points and caveats: Sensitizing with DPC caused no change in TCRs above 1 in 1000 frequency.

Each CDR3 protein is one row after TCRdb ran MiXCR on the RACE reads. The table records 270,000 or so distinct CDR3 sequences, 7.5% to 9% of them present only once. The starting material was whole blood, obtained in connection with sensitization to the hapten diphenylcyclopropenone (DPC). The sequence came from a man between 18 and 29 years old with alopecia areata. Some clones in this sample may be carry-over from other donors' samples. The chain has TRBV12-3 or TRBV12-4 and TRBJ2-3; possibly TRBD1 for D (7 bases). This CDR3 reads CASRTGTGADTQYF. CDR3 in DNA: TGTGCCAGCAGGACAGGGACGGGGGCAGATACGCAGTATTTT.